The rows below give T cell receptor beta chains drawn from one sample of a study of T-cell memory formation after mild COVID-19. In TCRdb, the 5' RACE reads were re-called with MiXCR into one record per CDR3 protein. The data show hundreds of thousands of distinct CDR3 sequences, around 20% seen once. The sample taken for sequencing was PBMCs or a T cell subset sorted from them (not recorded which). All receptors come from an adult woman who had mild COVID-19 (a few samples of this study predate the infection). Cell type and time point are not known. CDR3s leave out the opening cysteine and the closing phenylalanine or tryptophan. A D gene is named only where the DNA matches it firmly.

CDR3: AWSVLPGGFEAF; D: TRBD1; V: TRBV30; J: TRBJ1-1
CDR3: ASSPALLAKNIQY; D: NA; V: TRBV18; J: TRBJ2-4
CDR3: ASSIIGQPQH; D: NA; V: TRBV19; J: TRBJ1-5
CDR3: ASSSLPGTESYEQY; D: TRBD1; V: TRBV12-3/TRBV12-4; J: TRBJ2-7
CDR3: ASSLVVREGSYEQY; D: TRBD2; V: TRBV12-3/TRBV12-4; J: TRBJ2-7
CDR3: ASSTGQDYTGELF; D: TRBD1; V: TRBV5-4; J: TRBJ2-2
CDR3: ASSFRLAGGGGTDTQY; D: TRBD2; V: TRBV12-3/TRBV12-4; J: TRBJ2-3
CDR3: ASSQDNRANTEAF; D: NA; V: TRBV4-1; J: TRBJ1-1
CDR3: ATSDPGTSFTDTQY; D: NA; V: TRBV24-1; J: TRBJ2-3
CDR3: ASSGKQGTNVLT; D: TRBD1; V: TRBV9; J: TRBJ2-6
CDR3: ASSLRTGTEAF; D: TRBD1; V: TRBV5-6; J: TRBJ1-1
CDR3: ASSLGGGDETQY; D: NA; V: TRBV27; J: TRBJ2-5
CDR3: ATSDYPELASNEQF; D: NA; V: TRBV24-1; J: TRBJ2-1
CDR3: ASSQRDLGVTDREQF; D: NA; V: TRBV4-3; J: TRBJ2-1
CDR3: ASSEQDRALGYEQY; D: TRBD1; V: TRBV18; J: TRBJ2-7
CDR3: ASSDSAGWSPLH; D: NA; V: TRBV6-1; J: TRBJ1-6
CDR3: ASSLVGQGLNYGYT; D: NA; V: TRBV5-1; J: TRBJ1-2
CDR3: ASSPHGGGDTQY; D: TRBD2; V: TRBV9; J: TRBJ2-3
CDR3: SVGRDSYEQY; D: TRBD2; V: TRBV29-1; J: TRBJ2-7
CDR3: ASSLNAGGPNEQF; D: TRBD2; V: TRBV12-3/TRBV12-4; J: TRBJ2-1
CDR3: ASSLGTVVLYEQY; D: NA; V: TRBV12-3/TRBV12-4; J: TRBJ2-7
CDR3: ASSNFRARGGEQY; D: NA; V: TRBV6-2/TRBV6-3; J: TRBJ2-7
CDR3: ASTPTGEREDNEQF; D: TRBD1; V: TRBV5-1; J: TRBJ2-1
CDR3: SASPGAVNEKLF; D: NA; V: TRBV20-1; J: TRBJ1-4
CDR3: ASSLADVTGNTEAF; D: NA; V: TRBV5-1; J: TRBJ1-1
CDR3: ASSIGTGVSYEQY; D: TRBD1; V: TRBV19; J: TRBJ2-7
CDR3: ASSYSVADYNEQF; D: NA; V: TRBV6-5; J: TRBJ2-1
CDR3: ASSSPGTGASDTQY; D: TRBD1; V: TRBV7-2; J: TRBJ2-3
CDR3: ASRPKRGSTDTQY; D: TRBD2; V: TRBV7-8; J: TRBJ2-3
CDR3: ASSRGQGALYNEQF; D: TRBD1; V: TRBV6-2/TRBV6-3; J: TRBJ2-1
CDR3: ASSLGGFTRNEQF; D: NA; V: TRBV7-9; J: TRBJ2-1
CDR3: ASSFLASGAYNEQF; D: TRBD2; V: TRBV5-5; J: TRBJ2-1
CDR3: ASSSGLITEAF; D: NA; V: TRBV7-2; J: TRBJ1-1
CDR3: ASRTGTGGFYEQY; D: TRBD1; V: TRBV25-1; J: TRBJ2-7
CDR3: ASSLRQGGIYEQY; D: NA; V: TRBV5-6; J: TRBJ2-7
CDR3: ASSLPYRVEEQF; D: NA; V: TRBV18; J: TRBJ2-1
CDR3: ASSSTGGMETQY; D: TRBD1; V: TRBV5-1; J: TRBJ2-5
CDR3: ASSQRLPGELF; D: NA; V: TRBV3-1; J: TRBJ2-2
CDR3: ASSLPRVNQPQH; D: NA; V: TRBV7-3; J: TRBJ1-5
CDR3: ASSAQLAGTEAF; D: NA; V: TRBV9; J: TRBJ1-1
CDR3: AEKENTGELF; D: NA; V: TRBV5-1; J: TRBJ2-2